The 32 T cell receptor beta chains below come from one sample, sequenced in a study of Graves' ophthalmopathy and Graves' hyperthyroidism (dated by TCRdb to 2016 to 2018). The sequencer was an Illumina HiSeq 2000. For repertoire sequencing, TCR beta CDR3 regions were amplified from RNA transcripts. HTBI primers and the Qiagen OneStep RT-PCR kit were used in a first-round RT-PCR, which was followed by a second-round multiplex PCR, size selection and purification. TCRdb reran the public reads through fastp at Q25 and MiXCR, keeping productive beta chains. Rows with one shared CDR3 protein collapse into an entry with the most common genes and DNA. The sample yields more than 45,000 distinct CDR3 sequences; 50% to 65% were counted once. The leading ten clones occupy approximately 23% of the sample. Sequenced material: peripheral blood. Receptors were obtained from an adult man with Graves' ophthalmopathy.

This clonotype was observed at least ten times. The rearrangement links TRBV30 to TRBJ2-1, with TRBD2 matching over 9 bases. V was clipped by 1 base and J by 4 bases; unmatched bases: 2. There are 14 residues in the CDR3. Germline loops: CDR1 GTSNPN, CDR2 SVGIG (reference sequence). CDR3 amino acids: CAWSGTSEYNEQFF. Here the CDR3 DNA reads TGTGCCTGGAGTGGGACTAGCGAATACAATGAGCAGTTCTTC.

The V gene is TRBV7-6, the J gene TRBJ2-1, with 8 bases identical to TRBD1. The CDR3 has 14 residues. Germline V gene lookup returns CDR1 SGHVS and CDR2 FNYEAQ. With V trimmed by 6 bases and J by 7 bases, 8 bases remained unmatched. The CDR3, as DNA: TGTGCCAGCAGTTCCAGCAGGGGGCAAAATGAGCAGTTCTTC. Its protein is CASSSSRGQNEQFF.

Turning to this clonotype: At one end the junction does not follow the germline gene, possibly because of a read error. The chain joins TRBV5-1 to TRBJ2-6, with D perhaps matching TRBD1 (6 bases). CDR1 and CDR2 (germline): SGHRS, YFSETQ. The CDR3 length is 19 residues. In nucleotides, the CDR3 is TGTGCCAGCAGCTTGTTGGTTTCCAGGGGAGATTATGGGGCCAACGTCCTGACTTTC. Encoded protein: CASSLLVSRGDYGANVLTF.

At least ten counts were recorded for this clonotype. The CDR3 region is CASSLLGEKLFF. The CDR3 nucleotides read TGTGCCAGCAGCTTGTTGGGAGAAAAACTGTTTTTT. The chain recombines TRBV5-6 with TRBJ1-4; the D is unclear. Germline assignment: CDR1 SGHDT and CDR2 YYEEEE. The CDR3 is 12 amino acids. The germline V and J ends were trimmed by 1 base and 8 bases, with 6 bases remaining between them.

This rearrangement joins TRBV27 to TRBJ1-6; 11 bases agree with TRBD1. The junction had 3 bases not matched to a gene; V was cut back by 2 bases and J by 0 bases. CDR3 length: 18 amino acids. Germline V CDR1 and CDR2: MNHEY, SMNVEV (reference sequence). CDR3 bases: TGTGCCAGCAGTTTAGGACAGGGGGCTGGCTCCTATAATTCACCCCTCCACTTT. It is translated as CASSLGQGAGSYNSPLHF.

The chain uses TRBV5-1 and TRBJ2-7; D may correspond to TRBD1 or TRBD2 (5 bases each). The CDR3 is 14 amino acids. V lost 5 bases and J 1 base, leaving 13 bases between the germline ends. The germline gives CDR1 SGHRS, CDR2 YFSETQ. The CDR3 sequence: CASSWDASSYEQYF. CDR3 nucleotides: TGCGCCAGCAGTTGGGACGCCTCATCCTACGAGCAGTACTTC.

J is TRBJ1-5 and V is TRBV9; D unclear. In germline, CDR1 is SGDLS, CDR2 YYNGEE. CDR3 length equals 13 residues. V was trimmed by 0 bases and J by 10 bases, leaving 11 bases between them. This CDR3 is CASSVEKGSPQHF. CDR3 coding DNA: TGTGCCAGCAGCGTAGAAAAGGGTTCACCCCAGCATTTT.

The genes are TRBV29-1 and TRBJ1-2; TRBD1 aligns across 9 bases. Germline V CDR1 and CDR2: SQVTM, ANQGSEA. The ends lost 6 bases at V and 8 bases at J; junction bases unmatched: 13. The CDR3 length is 14 residues. The CDR3 nucleotides are TGCAGCGTCCGGACAGGGGCGCCTATATCCGGCTACACCTTC. Its translation is CSVRTGAPISGYTF. Complete variable domain (other parts from reference TRBV29-1 and TRBJ1-2): SAVISQKPSRDICQRGTSLTIQCQVDSQVTMMFWYRQQPGQSLTLIATANQGSEATYESGFVIDKFPISRPNLTFSTLTVSNMSPEDSSIYLCSVRTGAPISGYTFGSGTRLTVV.

The rearrangement links TRBV12-3 or TRBV12-4 to TRBJ1-3; a possible D gene is TRBD1 (5 bases). Trimming pared 6 bases from V and 9 bases from J, leaving 30 bases between. The CDR3 is made up of 18 amino acids. In DNA form, the CDR3 reads TGTGCCAGCAGGGCGGGACTAGCGGGCTTAATGGCGACGAGCACCATATATTTT. It yields the protein CASRAGLAGLMATSTIYF.

This rearrangement joins TRBV9 to TRBJ2-5; 8 bases are a match to TRBD1. This CDR3 contains 14 residues. J was trimmed by 2 bases and V by 0 bases; bases with no gene match: 0. Germline V CDR1 and CDR2: SGDLS, YYNGEE. The CDR3 reads CASSVGTGQETQYF. The CDR3 DNA sequence: TGTGCCAGCAGCGTAGGGACAGGGCAAGAGACCCAGTACTTC.

By share of the sample, this clonotype is medium-sized (0.01 to 0.1%). The chain is built from TRBV15 and TRBJ2-2; a weak D match, TRBD1 (5 bases). Trimming cost V 0 bases and J 1 base, with 9 bases left between them. CDR1 and CDR2 (germline): LNHNV, YYDKDF (reference sequence). This CDR3 has 16 residues. Here the CDR3 reads CATSRDRARNTGELFF. The CDR3, as DNA: TGTGCCACCAGCAGAGACAGGGCTAGGAACACCGGGGAGCTGTTTTTT.

This chain joins TRBV2 and TRBJ2-1; 8 nucleotides match TRBD1. Germline loops: CDR1 SNHLY, CDR2 FYNNEI. J gave up 10 bases and V 3 bases, and 5 bases lay outside the gene matches. The CDR3 is 13 amino acids. The CDR3 sequence is CASSDGTGSEQFF. CDR3 in DNA: TGTGCCAGCAGTGACGGGACAGGAAGCGAGCAGTTCTTC. Full variable domain (remainder filled in from reference TRBV2 and TRBJ2-1): EPEVTQTPSHQVTQMGQEVILRCVPISNHLYFYWYRQILGQKVEFLVSFYNNEISEKSEIFDDQFSVERPDGSNFTLKIRSTKLEDSAMYFCASSDGTGSEQFFGPGTRLTVL.

The chain combines TRBV2 with TRBJ2-4, with D perhaps being TRBD1 or TRBD2 (7 bases each). With 8 bases removed from V and 1 base from J, the gap between germline ends came to 30 bases. This CDR3 contains 20 residues. The germline gives CDR1 SNHLY, CDR2 FYNNEI. CDR3 region: CASSPKMTGRVAEAKNIQYF. The DNA for the CDR3 is TGTGCCAGCTCACCAAAGATGACAGGGAGGGTTGCAGAGGCCAAAAACATTCAGTACTTC.

The chain joins TRBV7-2 to TRBJ2-3; weak D call: TRBD2 (6 bases). CDR1 is SGHTA, CDR2 FQGNSA, per germline. This CDR3 comprises 14 residues. V was shortened by 5 bases and J by 7 bases, with 16 bases between the two germline ends. Here the CDR3 DNA reads TGTGCCAGCAGCCCGGGACTCCCCGCAAATACGCAGTATTTT. Translation gives CASSPGLPANTQYF.

In the case of this clonotype: Because it lacks the conserved phenylalanine or tryptophan at the end, this CDR3 is likely a read error. The CDR3 reads CASSDSGLSGANVLTP. In DNA form, the CDR3 reads TGTGCCAGCAGTGACTCTGGGTTGTCTGGGGCCAACGTCCTGACTCCA. The rearrangement uses TRBV6-4 and TRBJ2-6, with D unresolved. Germline V gene lookup returns CDR1 MRHNA and CDR2 SNTAGT. The CDR3 contains 16 residues. V was cut by 0 bases and J by 1 base, with 7 bases left in between.

This clonotype was detected many times. This chain links TRBV19 with TRBJ2-5; tentative D call: TRBD2 (5 bases). This CDR3 is built from 14 residues. V was trimmed by 6 bases and J by 3 bases, leaving 14 bases between them. In germline, CDR1 is LNHDA, CDR2 SQIVND (reference sequence). This chain's CDR3 is CASSDPGFKETQYF. The CDR3 DNA is TGTGCCAGTAGCGATCCGGGATTCAAAGAGACCCAGTACTTC.

The chain combines TRBV25-1 with TRBJ2-1; D is uncertain. The CDR3 covers 14 residues. CDR1 is MGHDK and CDR2 is SYGVNS in the germline V gene. The V end was cut by 3 bases, the J end by 9 bases, with 15 bases between. This CDR3 is CASSEVGYGGEQFF. The DNA for the CDR3 is TGTGCCAGCAGTGAGGTAGGGTATGGTGGTGAGCAGTTCTTC.

This clonotype was recorded many times. The chain has TRBV5-1 and TRBJ2-1; 11 nucleotides line up with TRBD2. This CDR3 is built from 15 residues. CDR1 is SGHRS and CDR2 is YFSETQ in the germline V gene. V shed 4 bases and J 6 bases; nucleotides not matched to a gene: 6. CDR3 region: CASSPGLAGGNEQFF. The CDR3 bases are TGCGCCAGCAGCCCAGGACTAGCGGGCGGCAATGAGCAGTTCTTC.

This clonotype came up once. This chain connects TRBV9 to TRBJ1-1; D is unresolved. Germline V CDR1 and CDR2: SGDLS, YYNGEE. The CDR3 runs 13 residues. V was shortened by 0 bases and J by 1 base, with 4 bases between the two germline ends. CDR3: CASSVAQNTEAFF. The DNA for the CDR3 is TGTGCCAGCAGCGTAGCTCAGAACACTGAAGCTTTCTTT.

The rearrangement links TRBV19 to TRBJ1-2; possible D gene TRBD1, 6 bases. Germline CDR1 LNHDA, CDR2 SQIVND (reference sequence). This CDR3 contains 14 residues. Trimming stripped 3 bases from V and 2 bases from J, with 10 bases between. The chain's CDR3 is CASSMRTENYGYTF. CDR3 sequence (DNA): TGTGCCAGTAGTATGAGGACAGAGAACTATGGCTACACCTTC.

Notes on this clonotype: Given the absence of the conserved phenylalanine or tryptophan at the CDR3 end, a read error is likely. The chain recombines TRBV19 with TRBJ1-1; no definite D call. Trimming took 8 bases from V and 8 from J, leaving 15 bases between them. This CDR3 has 12 residues. Germline CDR1 reads LNHDA; CDR2 reads SQIVND (reference sequence). The CDR3 DNA reads TGTGCCAGTGCCAAAGGGAGGGTCGAAGCTTTCCTT. Its protein is CASAKGRVEAFL.

This clonotype was observed a handful of times. This rearrangement joins TRBV20-1 to TRBJ2-3; D is ambiguous. Germline values: CDR1 DFQATT, CDR2 SNEGSKA (reference sequence). The V gene lost 3 bases and the J gene lost 4 bases, with 11 bases spanning the gap. The CDR3 contains 13 residues. The CDR3, as DNA: TGCAGTGCTAGGCTGGGTAATCCAGATACGCAGTATTTT. Its protein product is CSARLGNPDTQYF.

To note about this clonotype: With a much larger clone just one base away, this may be a read error. V is TRBV6-5 and J is TRBJ1-2, with D unresolved. The CDR3 sequence is 14 residues long. Trimming shortened V by 3 bases and J by 4 bases, and 12 bases separated the two germline ends. Germline loops: CDR1 MNHEY, CDR2 SVGAGI. CDR3 amino acids: CASSYKWDAYGYTF. CDR3 bases: TGTGCCAGCAGTTATAAATGGGATGCCTATGGCTACACCTTC.

This clonotype was detected only once. The CDR3 is CASSGTSGELFF. CDR3 DNA sequence: TGTGCCAGCAGCGGGACTAGCGGGGAGCTGTTTTTT. The V gene is TRBV2, the J gene TRBJ2-2; 8 bases are a match to TRBD2. V lost 6 bases to trimming and J lost 7 bases; unmatched junction nucleotides: 1. The V gene's germline CDR1 is SNHLY and CDR2 FYNNEI. This CDR3 has 12 residues.

Points on this clonotype: A junction boundary mismatches the germline segment, possibly from a read error. CDR3 sequence reads: CASSFGRNTEAFF. The CDR3 bases are TGTGCCAGCAGCTTCGGCAGGAACACTGAAGCTTTCTTT. The chain couples TRBV5-1 to TRBJ1-1; D not resolved. The CDR3 sequence is 13 residues long. Germline CDR1 reads SGHRS; CDR2 reads YFSETQ.

The chain is built from TRBV6-6 and TRBJ2-5; D gene ambiguous. Germline CDR1 reads MNHNY; CDR2 reads SVGAGI (reference sequence). V lost 6 bases and J 5 bases, leaving 10 bases between the germline ends. The CDR3 has 12 amino acids. The CDR3 bases are TGTGCCAGCAGCGGCAGGCGCGAGACCCAGTACTTC. This translates into CASSGRRETQYF.

A few counts support this clonotype. CDR3 protein: CSAPHVTNEKLFF. CDR3 DNA: TGCAGTGCTCCCCACGTAACTAATGAAAAACTGTTTTTT. This chain joins TRBV20-1 and TRBJ1-4; D gene uncertain. The CDR3 loop spans 13 amino acids. CDR1 and CDR2 from the germline V gene are DFQATT and SNEGSKA (reference sequence). V lost 5 bases to trimming and J lost 1 base, with 8 bases between them.

The chain employs TRBV20-1 and TRBJ2-5; D perhaps matches TRBD1 (5 bases). In germline, CDR1 is DFQATT, CDR2 SNEGSKA (reference sequence). V shed 5 bases and J shed 2 bases, with 9 bases lying between them. CDR3 size: 12 residues. The CDR3 DNA reads as TGCAGTGCTCATCAGGGTCAAGAGACCCAGTACTTC. Protein product: CSAHQGQETQYF.

In DNA form, the CDR3 reads TGTGCCAGCAGGGGAGAGACCCAGCATTTT. It yields the protein CASRGETQHF. The chain uses TRBV2 and TRBJ1-5; D ambiguous. The CDR3 is 10 residues long. Germline CDR1 and CDR2: SNHLY and FYNNEI. The V and J ends lost 6 bases and 11 bases respectively, with 8 bases between them.

This clonotype was detected many times. V gene TRBV6-1 combines with J gene TRBJ2-1, with 10 bases that match TRBD2. This CDR3 is 16 amino acids long. CDR1 MNHNS and CDR2 SASEGT come from the germline V gene. Trimming at V came to 6 bases and at J to 2 bases, leaving 7 bases not matched to a gene. CDR3 in DNA: TGTGCCAGCAGCGAACGGCTAGCGGGGGCCTACAATGAGCAGTTCTTC. Translation: CASSERLAGAYNEQFF.

For this clonotype: This sequence may be a read error, since a much larger clone differs from it by one base. The chain recombines TRBV9 with TRBJ1-1; 8 bases map to TRBD1. The CDR3 sequence is 13 residues long. The germline CDR1 and CDR2 sequences are SGDLS and YYNGEE. DNA for the CDR3: TGTGCCGGCAGCGCGGACAGGGTCACTGAAGCTTCCTTT. Its protein is CAGSADRVTEASF. Based on the CDR3 plus reference TRBV9 and TRBJ1-1, the full variable domain is DSGVTQTPKHLITATGQRVTLRCSPRSGDLSVYWYQQSLDQGLQFLIQYYNGEERAKGNILERFSAQQFPDLHSELNLSSLELGDSALYFCAGSADRVTEASFGQGTRLTVV.

This clonotype was recorded once. This sequence joins TRBV11-2 and TRBJ2-7; D is possibly TRBD2 (6 bases). The CDR3 has 13 amino acids. In germline, CDR1 is SGHAT, CDR2 FQNNGV. Between the trimmed V and J ends, which lost 7 bases and 6 bases, there was a span of 16 bases. The CDR3 DNA is TGTGCCAGCACACCAAGCGCGGGAACCGAGCAGTACTTC. It translates to CASTPSAGTEQYF.